This TCR beta chain stems from a study of beta chain features in type 1 diabetes (dated by TCRdb to between 2017 and 2018). About the study as a whole: No differences in mean age, gender distribution, total cell number or subset yield were found between patients and healthy donors. A total of 100 million to 110 million sorted cells were examined across all samples, and a strong correlation was observed between cell number per subset and RNA yield. In the study, recently diagnosed type 1 diabetes patients and matched healthy donors were compared on the TCRB repertoires of their sorted circulating CD4+ T cell subsets. Regulatory and stem cell-like memory subsets were obtained from only 8 patients and about eight healthy donors, while naive and central memory subsets were obtained from all 28 donors. What the research found in general, with its limitations: Only small numbers of individuals were included in the HLA sub-analyses, which left unresolved whether HLA type had any influence on TCRB rearrangement. A moderate but significant shortening of TCRB CDR3 length was observed in type 1 diabetes patients in all four CD4+ subsets. Shorter templates might have been favored by PCR, but patient and control samples were amplified and corrected together, so both groups would have been affected equally by any skew. Because cDNA was sequenced instead of genomic DNA, activated cells with high expression could be over-represented, although the groups did not differ in activation or CD3 levels. At VDJ recombination sites, patients with type 1 diabetes made fewer insertions and deleted more nucleotides, a pattern implying thymic rearrangement abnormalities. The naive, central memory and regulatory TCRB repertoires appeared to resemble one another more closely among patients than among healthy donors.

Its CDR3 holds 15 amino acids, cysteine through phenylalanine. Only CDR3 DNA remains: 45 bases, in frame from the first base. Per the germline V gene, LGHNA is the CDR1 and YSLEER is the CDR2. V is shortened by 1 base, J by 9 bases, and the region joining them spans 17 bases. Each donor gave one peripheral blood draw, around 100 mL on average, collected into heparinised tubes. Naive, central memory, regulatory and stem cell-like memory CD4+ T cells were sorted on a BD FACSAria II using a panel including CD45RO, CCR7, CD25, CD127, CD95 and CD27. All sorted populations exceeded 95% purity. PBMCs were isolated immediately by Lymphoprep density gradient centrifugation and stained directly without culture. Samples were stained and sorted in pairs, with one healthy donor and one patient per experiment, so that batch effects were minimized. In this sample, this clone turned up a few times. Its antigen is unknown. One base away there is no much larger clone; base qualities are not given.

The High Capacity cDNA Reverse Transcription Kit was used to reverse transcribe all of the isolated RNA, meaning that expressed TCRB transcripts were what got sequenced. Deep immunoSEQ sequencing was performed on naive, central memory and regulatory T cell samples, with an average of about 4 million total reads per sample. Sorted cells were lysed in RLT buffer, and RNA was extracted using DNase-treated RNeasy Micro or Mini kits according to cell number. Each cell subset was processed on its own to prevent cross-contamination, while patient and healthy donor samples were processed together. The immunoSEQ multiplex PCR was used to amplify TCRB sequences from cDNA, generating 87-bp fragments that spanned the CDR3 region. Sequencing of the amplicons was performed on the Illumina HiSeq platform. Processing in the source paper ran as follows. Synthetic template baselines were used to correct PCR bias computationally, reads within Hamming distance 2 were collapsed, and singletons that could not be merged were discarded. Reads were aligned to IMGT to assign V, D and J genes, CDR3 length, and insertions or deletions at six rearrangement sites. Clonotype counts were normalized to sorted cell number within each subset before computing true diversity and Gini coefficients with the tcR R package. Repertoire sharing was quantified using the overlap coefficient calculated on TCRB nucleotide sequences. The immuneACCESS repertoire file appears here via TCRdb, limited to in-frame rearrangements. These files lack a portion of the clones; in checked studies, under half of the deficit traces to unresolved V genes, and the cause of the others is not known. The DNA was the basis for D and trimming; V, J and clone size are from that table. For this sample the table gives almost 350,000 clones, of which approximately 8.2% were detected only once. The ten largest clones capture around 0.44% of the sample.

Sequencing was performed on central memory CD4+ T cells from blood. This chain is built from TRBV4-3 and TRBJ2-3; too little of a D gene remains to name it. The receptor comes from a woman aged 18-29 years in good health. The nucleotides are TGCGCCAGCAGCCAAGTTACTGGGTTGGCACCCACGCAGTATTTT. This gives the protein CASSQVTGLAPTQYF.